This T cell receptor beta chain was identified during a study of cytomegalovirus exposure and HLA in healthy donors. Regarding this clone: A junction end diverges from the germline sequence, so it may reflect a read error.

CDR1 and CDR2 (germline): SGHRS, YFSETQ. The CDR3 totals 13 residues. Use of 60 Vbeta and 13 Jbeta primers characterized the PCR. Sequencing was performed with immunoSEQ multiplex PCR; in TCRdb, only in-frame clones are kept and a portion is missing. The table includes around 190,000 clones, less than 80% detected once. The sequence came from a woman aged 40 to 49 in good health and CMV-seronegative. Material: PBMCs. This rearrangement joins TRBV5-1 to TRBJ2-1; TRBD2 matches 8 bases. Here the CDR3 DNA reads TGCGCCAGCAGCTTGAACCTAGCGGGTGAGGAGTTCTTC. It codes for CASSLNLAGEEFF.